This TCR beta chain came from a study of patients and donors after allogeneic stem cell transplantation. The CDR3 spans 11 residues. V lost 11 bases and J 5 bases, leaving 10 bases between the germline ends. CDR1 and CDR2 from the germline V gene are SEHNR and FQNEAQ (reference sequence). TCRdb re-analysed the RT-PCR reads in MiXCR, keeping a single row per CDR3 protein. Among some 150,000 distinct CDR3 sequences listed, approximately 37% were seen once. The source is a human donor who was either an allogeneic HSCT recipient or a stem cell or donor lymphocyte infusion donor (not recorded which). It is not recorded whose cells these are; they may come from a transplant donor. The genes are TRBV7-9 and TRBJ2-1; D is perhaps TRBD1 (5 bases). The sample consisted of blood, either unsorted or a sorted T cell fraction (not recorded which). CDR3 in amino acids: CAGRGNNEQFF. As DNA, the CDR3 is TGTGCCGGTAGGGGAAACAATGAGCAGTTCTTC.